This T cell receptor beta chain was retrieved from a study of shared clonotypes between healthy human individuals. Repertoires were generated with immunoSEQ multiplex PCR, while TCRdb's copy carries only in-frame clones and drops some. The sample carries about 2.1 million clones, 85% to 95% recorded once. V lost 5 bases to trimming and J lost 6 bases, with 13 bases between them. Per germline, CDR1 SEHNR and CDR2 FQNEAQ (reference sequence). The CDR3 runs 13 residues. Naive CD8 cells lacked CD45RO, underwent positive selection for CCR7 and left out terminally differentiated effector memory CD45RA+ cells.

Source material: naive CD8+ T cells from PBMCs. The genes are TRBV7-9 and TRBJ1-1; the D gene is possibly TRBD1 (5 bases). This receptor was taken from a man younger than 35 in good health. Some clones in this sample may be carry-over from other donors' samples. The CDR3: CASSPKLGAEAFF. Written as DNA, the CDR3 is TGTGCCAGCAGCCCCAAGTTAGGGGCTGAAGCTTTCTTT.